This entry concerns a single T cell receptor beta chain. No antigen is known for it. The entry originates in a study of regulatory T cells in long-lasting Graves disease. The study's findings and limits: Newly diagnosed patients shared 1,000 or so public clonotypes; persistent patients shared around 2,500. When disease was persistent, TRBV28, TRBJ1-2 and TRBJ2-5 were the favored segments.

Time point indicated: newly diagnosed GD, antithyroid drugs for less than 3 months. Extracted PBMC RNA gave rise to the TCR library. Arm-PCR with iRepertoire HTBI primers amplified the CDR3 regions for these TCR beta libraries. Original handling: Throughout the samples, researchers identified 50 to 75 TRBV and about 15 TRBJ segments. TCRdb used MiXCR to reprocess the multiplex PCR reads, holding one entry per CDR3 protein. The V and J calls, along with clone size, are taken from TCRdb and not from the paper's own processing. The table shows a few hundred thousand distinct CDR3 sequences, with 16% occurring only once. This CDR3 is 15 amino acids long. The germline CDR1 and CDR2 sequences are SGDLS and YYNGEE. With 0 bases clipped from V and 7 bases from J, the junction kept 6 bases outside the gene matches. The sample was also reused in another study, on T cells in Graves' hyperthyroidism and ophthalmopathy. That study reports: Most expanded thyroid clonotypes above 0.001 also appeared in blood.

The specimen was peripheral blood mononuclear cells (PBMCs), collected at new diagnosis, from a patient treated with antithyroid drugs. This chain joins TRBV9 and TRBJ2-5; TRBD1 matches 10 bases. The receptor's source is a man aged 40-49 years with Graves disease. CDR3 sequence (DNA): TGTGCCAGCAGCGTAGCGGGACAGGGGAGTGGGACCCAGTACTTC. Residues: CASSVAGQGSGTQYF.